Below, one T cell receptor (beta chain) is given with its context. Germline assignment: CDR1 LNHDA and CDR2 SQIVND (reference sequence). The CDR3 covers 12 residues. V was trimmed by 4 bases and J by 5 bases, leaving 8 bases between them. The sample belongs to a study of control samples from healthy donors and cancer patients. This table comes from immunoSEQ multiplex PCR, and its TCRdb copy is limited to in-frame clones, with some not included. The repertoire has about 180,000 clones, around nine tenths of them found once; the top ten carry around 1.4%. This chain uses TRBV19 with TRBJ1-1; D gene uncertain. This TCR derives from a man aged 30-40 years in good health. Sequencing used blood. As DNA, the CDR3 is TGTGCCAGTAGTACTGATTTGACTGAAGCTTTCTTT. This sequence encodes CASSTDLTEAFF.